Listed here are 5 T cell receptor beta chains from one sample, sequenced in a study of T cell responses to AZD1222 COVID-19 vaccine. The protocol was immunoSEQ multiplex PCR, while the TCRdb copy is restricted to in-frame clones and leaves out a portion. The repertoire holds 180,000 or so clones, over 90% seen once, with 1.9% in the top ten. Sequencing was performed on peripheral blood, taken 28 days after the second AZD1222 dose. The receptor source for this set is an adult who received the AZD1222 COVID-19 vaccine.

The chain couples TRBV10-3 to TRBJ2-4; 7 positions match TRBD1. Germline trimming cut 5 bases from V and 0 bases from J; bases unmatched to any gene: 10. This CDR3 region has 17 residues. The germline V gene encodes CDR1 ENHRY and CDR2 SYGVKD. The CDR3 DNA is TGTGCCATCAGTTCCTCCCAGGGACAGTCAGCCAAAAACATTCAGTACTTC. It encodes CAISSSQGQSAKNIQYF.

This chain connects TRBV11-2 to TRBJ1-2; D uncertain. This CDR3 is 15 amino acids long. Trimming took off 2 bases at V and 1 base at J, with 11 bases between the two ends. Per the germline V gene, CDR1 is SGHAT and CDR2 is FQNNGV. The CDR3 DNA follows: TGTGCCAGCAGCTTATATCACACCAGTAACTATGGCTACACCTTC. The encoded protein is CASSLYHTSNYGYTF.

The chain has TRBV6-2 or TRBV6-3 and TRBJ2-7; D tentatively fits TRBD1 or TRBD2 (5 bases each). This CDR3 comprises 13 residues. V was shortened by 4 bases and J by 4 bases, with 11 bases between the two germline ends. Germline assignment: CDR1 MNHEY and CDR2 SVGEGT. CDR3 coding DNA: TGTGCCAGCAGTTCAAATGGGGGTTACGAGCAGTACTTC. It encodes CASSSNGGYEQYF.

This chain joins TRBV5-1 and TRBJ1-4; 7 positions agree with TRBD1. Trimming at V came to 4 bases and at J to 3 bases, leaving 9 bases not matched to a gene. Looked up from germline, CDR1 is SGHRS and CDR2 is YFSETQ. This CDR3 region has 16 residues. The CDR3 sequence: CASSRTTGTANEKLFF. As DNA, the CDR3 is TGCGCCAGCAGCCGAACAACCGGGACAGCTAATGAAAAACTGTTTTTT.

V and J are TRBV21-1 and TRBJ1-1. TRBV21-1 is annotated as a pseudogene. This CDR3 is 15 amino acids long. For the CDR3, the DNA is TGTGCCAGCAGCCCCCCGGGCTCAGTGAACACTGAAGCTTTCTTT. Amino acid sequence: CASSPPGSVNTEAFF.